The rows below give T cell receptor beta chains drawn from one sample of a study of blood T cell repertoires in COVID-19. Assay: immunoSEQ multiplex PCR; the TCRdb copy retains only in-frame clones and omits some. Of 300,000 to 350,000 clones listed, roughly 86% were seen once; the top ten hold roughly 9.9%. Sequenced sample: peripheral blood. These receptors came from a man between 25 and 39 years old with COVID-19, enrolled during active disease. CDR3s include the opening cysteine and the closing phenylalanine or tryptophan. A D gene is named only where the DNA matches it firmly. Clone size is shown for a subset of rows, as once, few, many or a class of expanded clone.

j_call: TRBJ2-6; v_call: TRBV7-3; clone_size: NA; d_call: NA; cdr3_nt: TGTGCCAGCAGTCTATCCCCTGGGGCCAACGTCCTGACTTTC; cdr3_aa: CASSLSPGANVLTF
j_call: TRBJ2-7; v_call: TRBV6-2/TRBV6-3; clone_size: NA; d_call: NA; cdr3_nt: TGTGCCAGCAGTCAAAGGGGGTACGAGCAGTACTTC; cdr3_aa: CASSQRGYEQYF
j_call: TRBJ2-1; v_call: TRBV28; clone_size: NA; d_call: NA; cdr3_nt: TGTGCCAGCAGTTTGATACAGATTCTTGGGGGCACCTACAATGAGCAGTTCTTC; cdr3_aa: CASSLIQILGGTYNEQFF
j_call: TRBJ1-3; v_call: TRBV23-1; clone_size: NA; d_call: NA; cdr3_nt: TGCGCCAGCAGTGCCCTTGAGGAGGGGTGGGGAAACACCATATATTTT; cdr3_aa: CASSALEEGWGNTIYF
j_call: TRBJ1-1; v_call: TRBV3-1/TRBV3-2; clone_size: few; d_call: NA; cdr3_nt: TGTGCCAGCAGCCAAGTTACAGGGCCGGGTGGAAACACTGAAGCTTTCTTT; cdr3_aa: CASSQVTGPGGNTEAFF
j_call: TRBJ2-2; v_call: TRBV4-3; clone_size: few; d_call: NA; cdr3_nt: TGCGCCAGCAGCCAAGACGGAGCGGACGTCGGGGAGCTGTTTTTT; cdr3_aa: CASSQDGADVGELFF
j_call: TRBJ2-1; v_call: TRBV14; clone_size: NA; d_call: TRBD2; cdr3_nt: TGTGCCAGCAGCCAACCCCAGGCAGGAGCGGGAGTTGTAAACAATGAGCAGTTCTTC; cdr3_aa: CASSQPQAGAGVVNNEQFF
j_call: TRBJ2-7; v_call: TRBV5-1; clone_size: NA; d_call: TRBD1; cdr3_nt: TGCGCCAGCAAGGTCGGGCCGGGACAGGGTGTACACGAGCAGTACTTC; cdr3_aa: CASKVGPGQGVHEQYF
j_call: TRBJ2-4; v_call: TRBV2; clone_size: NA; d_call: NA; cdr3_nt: TGTGCCAGCTGGGGCCCGGCAGCCAAAAACATTCAGTACTTC; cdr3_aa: CASWGPAAKNIQYF
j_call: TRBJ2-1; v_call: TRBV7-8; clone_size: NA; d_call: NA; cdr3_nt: TGTGCCAGCAGCTTAAGGGACACCTTCTACAATGAGCAGTTCTTC; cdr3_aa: CASSLRDTFYNEQFF
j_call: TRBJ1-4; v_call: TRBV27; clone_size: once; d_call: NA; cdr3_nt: TGTGCCAGCAGTTCTATTCCAGGGCGTACAACTAATGAAAAACTGTTTTTT; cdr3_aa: CASSSIPGRTTNEKLFF